These 24 T cell receptor beta chains were sequenced from one sample in a study of PD-1 blockade in classical Hodgkin lymphoma. All patients relapsed after autologous stem cell transplantation, and brentuximab vedotin exposure varied. The table came from immunoSEQ multiplex PCR; TCRdb's copy has only in-frame clones and leaves some out. This table has 95,000 to 100,000 clones, more than 85% appearing once. The sample consisted of peripheral blood mononuclear cells (PBMCs), taken before the second cycle of nivolumab. The receptors here all came from a human donor with classical Hodgkin lymphoma.

This clone has just one count. This rearrangement joins TRBV19 to TRBJ1-5, with 7 positions matching TRBD1. Germline CDR1 reads LNHDA; CDR2 reads SQIVND (reference sequence). The CDR3 runs 15 residues. Losses at the gene ends were 2 bases for V and 6 bases for J; bases not matched to a gene: 7. The CDR3 here is CASSIKRQGGQPQHF. Here the CDR3 DNA reads TGTGCCAGTAGTATAAAAAGGCAGGGGGGTCAGCCCCAGCATTTT. The full variable domain, with the rest looked up from reference TRBV19 and TRBJ1-5, is DGGITQSPKYLFRKEGQNVTLSCEQNLNHDAMYWYRQDPGQGLRLIYYSQIVNDFQKGDIAEGYSVSREKKESFPLTVTSAQKNPTAFYLCASSIKRQGGQPQHFGDGTRLSIL.

V gene TRBV5-1 combines with J gene TRBJ1-2, with 10 bases matching TRBD1. Germline values: CDR1 SGHRS, CDR2 YFSETQ. The V and J ends lost 0 bases and 7 bases, in that order; junction bases with no gene match: 12. This CDR3 has 17 amino acids. The CDR3 is CASSLDGTGDISGGYTF. CDR3 nucleotide sequence: TGCGCCAGCAGCTTGGACGGGACAGGGGATATCTCTGGTGGCTACACCTTC.

The rearrangement links TRBV2 to TRBJ2-2; D may be TRBD1 (6 bases). Germline-derived CDR1 and CDR2 are SNHLY and FYNNEI. The CDR3 runs to 15 residues. Trimming took 5 bases from V and 2 from J, leaving 12 bases between them. Written as DNA, the CDR3 is TGTGCCAGCAGTATCAGGGGCGGTAACACCGGGGAGCTGTTTTTT. Translating it yields CASSIRGGNTGELFF.

This clone was counted only a few times. This rearrangement joins TRBV11-2 to TRBJ1-1, with D hard to call. V lost 0 bases and J 10 bases, leaving 6 bases between the germline ends. The CDR3 is 11 amino acids. Germline V gene data show CDR1 as SGHAT and CDR2 as FQNNGV. The CDR3 region is CASSLDLGAFF. The CDR3 nucleotides read TGTGCCAGCAGCTTAGATCTCGGAGCTTTCTTT.

The chain employs TRBV27 and TRBJ1-2, with 8 bases that match TRBD1. Germline loops: CDR1 MNHEY, CDR2 SMNVEV (reference sequence). The CDR3 covers 13 residues. V lost 6 bases to trimming and J lost 3 bases; unmatched junction nucleotides: 3. The CDR3 region is CASSPGQDYGYTF. The CDR3 bases are TGTGCCAGCAGCCCGGGACAGGACTATGGCTACACCTTC.

The V call is TRBV10-1, the J call TRBJ1-1; weak D call: TRBD1 (6 bases). Germline V gives CDR1 WNHNN, CDR2 SYGVQD (reference sequence). Trimming removed 3 bases at V and 5 bases at J, with 16 bases between. There are 15 residues in the CDR3. Written as DNA, the CDR3 is TGCGCCAGCAGTGAAGTAATCGGCAGGGGTACTGAAGCTTTCTTT. This codes for CASSEVIGRGTEAFF.

This clone was detected only once. This chain uses TRBV6-6 with TRBJ1-1; tentatively, D is TRBD1 (6 bases). V lost 4 bases to trimming and J lost 5 bases, with 14 bases between them. The germline gives CDR1 MNHNY, CDR2 SVGAGI (reference sequence). There are 14 residues in the CDR3. The CDR3 bases are TGTGCCAGCAGTTTCCGGACAGACAGTACTGAAGCTTTCTTT. Translating it yields CASSFRTDSTEAFF.

The V and J genes are TRBV11-2 and TRBJ2-2; D is perhaps TRBD1 (6 bases). Looked up from germline, CDR1 is SGHAT and CDR2 is FQNNGV. Between the trimmed V and J ends, which lost 3 bases and 4 bases, there was a span of 12 bases. The CDR3 is 15 residues long. CDR3 bases: TGTGCCAGCAGCTTTCAACAGGGTGCCACCGGGGAGCTGTTTTTT. Its protein product is CASSFQQGATGELFF.

The CDR3 DNA sequence: TGTGCCATCAGTCGGTCCGGCGCAGGGAACACTGAAGCTTTCTTT. This translates into CAISRSGAGNTEAFF. This chain joins TRBV10-3 and TRBJ1-1; D gene unclear. With 5 bases removed from V and 1 base from J, the gap between germline ends came to 14 bases. Germline V gene lookup returns CDR1 ENHRY and CDR2 SYGVKD. This CDR3 region has 15 residues.

The rearrangement joins TRBV28 to TRBJ1-5; a weak D match, TRBD1 (6 bases). CDR3 length equals 17 residues. Trimming stripped 1 base from V and 0 bases from J, with 13 bases between. Germline assignment: CDR1 MDHEN and CDR2 SYDVKM. CDR3: CASSLSVWTASNQPQHF. Here the CDR3 DNA reads TGTGCCAGCAGTTTATCCGTCTGGACAGCTAGCAATCAGCCCCAGCATTTT.

The V call is TRBV6-5, the J call TRBJ2-1; D is possibly TRBD1 (6 bases). The CDR3 contains 12 residues. Germline CDR1 MNHEY, CDR2 SVGAGI. V lost 6 bases and J 9 bases, leaving 12 bases between the germline ends. CDR3 region: CASSIQGTEQFF. The CDR3 coding sequence is TGTGCCAGCAGCATACAGGGTACTGAGCAGTTCTTC.

The chain couples TRBV11-3 to TRBJ1-2; D gene ambiguous. The V and J ends lost 4 bases and 6 bases respectively, with 15 bases between them. Per germline, CDR1 SGHNT and CDR2 YENEEA. This CDR3 has 14 amino acids. CDR3 sequence (DNA): TGTGCCAGCAGCTCCCCAAGTAGGTCTGATGGCTACACCTTC. Encoded protein: CASSSPSRSDGYTF.

J is TRBJ1-2 and V is TRBV28; TRBD1 matches at 7 bases. CDR3 length equals 15 residues. V lost 2 bases and J lost 4; bases outside the gene matches: 7. Looked up from germline, CDR1 is MDHEN and CDR2 is SYDVKM. The CDR3 DNA follows: TGTGCCAGCAGTTTAGCTACCGGGACAGTCTATGGCTACACCTTC. Amino acid sequence: CASSLATGTVYGYTF.

V and J are TRBV19 and TRBJ2-6, with TRBD1 identical over 10 bases. Looked up from germline, CDR1 is LNHDA and CDR2 is SQIVND (reference sequence). CDR3 length: 20 residues. V was clipped by 5 bases and J by 1 base; unmatched bases: 14. The CDR3 DNA reads as TGTGCCAGTAGTCGCCCCTCCCGACAGGGGGCAGTGTCTGGGGCCAACGTCCTGACTTTC. As protein: CASSRPSRQGAVSGANVLTF.

The chain links TRBV15 to TRBJ1-6; D not certain. Germline loops: CDR1 LNHNV, CDR2 YYDKDF (reference sequence). This CDR3 is 17 amino acids long. V lost 0 bases and J lost 10, with 19 bases in between. The CDR3 sequence is CATSRDWVGYAKSPLHF. For the CDR3, the DNA is TGTGCCACCAGCAGAGACTGGGTGGGGTATGCCAAGTCACCCCTCCACTTT.

The chain links TRBV27 to TRBJ1-2; D gene uncertain. V was cut by 4 bases and J by 7 bases, with 13 bases left in between. This CDR3 has 13 residues. CDR1 is MNHEY and CDR2 is SMNVEV in the germline V gene (reference sequence). The CDR3 sequence: CASSSPTSSGYTF. Written as DNA, the CDR3 is TGTGCCAGCAGTTCCCCGACATCGAGTGGCTACACCTTC.

This clone has just a few counts. The chain carries TRBV19 and TRBJ1-6; weak D call: TRBD1 (5 bases). V was clipped by 5 bases and J by 9 bases, with 14 bases between them. The germline CDR1 and CDR2 sequences are LNHDA and SQIVND (reference sequence). The CDR3 has 14 amino acids. This CDR3 reads CASSSRRDPSPLHF. As DNA, the CDR3 is TGTGCCAGTAGTTCGCGACGGGACCCTTCACCCCTCCACTTT.

The V and J genes are TRBV10-3 and TRBJ1-2; D is undetermined. Germline V lookup: CDR1 ENHRY, CDR2 SYGVKD. The CDR3 sequence is 15 residues long. The V and J ends lost 4 bases and 0 bases respectively, with 12 bases between them. The CDR3 spells CAISGITGTNYGYTF. In DNA, the CDR3 is TGTGCCATCAGTGGGATAACCGGGACTAACTATGGCTACACCTTC.

This chain links TRBV29-1 with TRBJ2-6; the match to TRBD1 covers 7 bases. This CDR3 is 15 amino acids long. Trimming at V came to 6 bases and at J to 0 bases, leaving 5 bases not matched to a gene. In germline, CDR1 is SQVTM, CDR2 ANQGSEA. The DNA of the CDR3 is TGCAGCGTCCAGCGACAGGGCTCTGGGGCCAACGTCCTGACTTTC. This codes for CSVQRQGSGANVLTF.

The rearrangement joins TRBV27 to TRBJ2-1; 13 positions match TRBD2. Germline V lookup: CDR1 MNHEY, CDR2 SMNVEV (reference sequence). Trimming cost V 6 bases and J 2 bases; bases outside gene matches: 1. The CDR3 covers 15 residues. The CDR3 region has the DNA TGTGCCAGCAGGGGACTAGCGGGGACCTACAATGAGCAGTTCTTC. As protein: CASRGLAGTYNEQFF.

This chain links TRBV5-1 with TRBJ1-4; D gene uncertain. CDR1 and CDR2 (germline): SGHRS, YFSETQ. The V and J ends lost 6 bases and 8 bases respectively, with 5 bases between them. The CDR3 has 10 amino acids. CDR3: CASKGEKLFF. CDR3 DNA sequence: TGCGCCAGCAAGGGAGAAAAACTGTTTTTT.

Only one count was recorded for this clone. CDR3 in amino acids: CSVPDYGYTF. DNA of the CDR3: TGCAGCGTTCCTGACTATGGCTACACCTTC. The V and J genes are TRBV29-1 and TRBJ1-2; unclear D gene. The V gene lost 5 bases and the J gene lost 3 bases, with 4 bases spanning the gap. CDR1 and CDR2 (germline): SQVTM, ANQGSEA. The CDR3 is 10 residues long.

The V and J genes are TRBV11-3 and TRBJ2-5, with D possibly matching TRBD2 (5 bases). The CDR3 length is 14 residues. Germline values: CDR1 SGHNT, CDR2 YENEEA. V gave up 3 bases and J gave up 2 bases, with 10 bases separating them. The CDR3 loop reads CASSLRTGQETQYF. The CDR3 DNA is TGTGCCAGCAGCTTGAGGACTGGTCAAGAGACCCAGTACTTC.

The rearrangement links TRBV19 to TRBJ1-2; weak D call: TRBD1 (5 bases). There are 14 residues in the CDR3. V was clipped by 3 bases and J by 3 bases, with 11 bases between them. Germline lookup yields CDR1 LNHDA and CDR2 SQIVND (reference sequence). CDR3 coding DNA: TGTGCCAGTAGTATTACGGACAAATACTATGGCTACACCTTC. This gives the protein CASSITDKYYGYTF.